One and the same sample provided the 11 T cell receptor beta chains below, sequenced in a study of blood T cell repertoires in COVID-19. Data came from immunoSEQ multiplex PCR; TCRdb stores just in-frame clones and leaves some out. Of roughly 350,000 clones detected, roughly 90% appear once; the ten largest clones hold 15% to 20%. The source material was PBMCs or T cells enriched from blood (not recorded which). All receptors come from a young woman who had recovered from COVID-19.

The genes are TRBV5-1 and TRBJ2-6; D may be TRBD1 (5 bases). Trimming took 0 bases from V and 4 from J, leaving 8 bases between them. The CDR3 length is 15 residues. Looked up from germline, CDR1 is SGHRS and CDR2 is YFSETQ. CDR3 protein: CASSLAGLGANVLTF. The CDR3 DNA is TGCGCCAGCAGCTTGGCAGGGCTCGGGGCCAACGTCCTGACTTTC.

This chain joins TRBV9 and TRBJ2-1; 14 nucleotides align to TRBD2. Trimming at V came to 0 bases and at J to 2 bases, leaving 7 bases not matched to a gene. Germline V gives CDR1 SGDLS, CDR2 YYNGEE. The CDR3 has 19 residues. Here the CDR3 reads CASSVEGLAGVSPYNEQFF. In DNA form, the CDR3 reads TGTGCCAGCAGCGTAGAGGGACTAGCGGGAGTATCCCCCTACAATGAGCAGTTCTTC.

The V gene is TRBV27, the J gene TRBJ1-1, with 7 nucleotides matching TRBD1. Germline values: CDR1 MNHEY, CDR2 SMNVEV (reference sequence). Trimming at V came to 5 bases and at J to 2 bases, leaving 2 bases not matched to a gene. This CDR3 has 13 residues. CDR3 in amino acids: CASSGDRNTEAFF. The CDR3, as DNA: TGTGCCAGCAGTGGGGACAGAAACACTGAAGCTTTCTTT.

The genes are TRBV27 and TRBJ1-6; a weak D match, TRBD1 (5 bases). The germline V gene has CDR1 MNHEY and CDR2 SMNVEV (reference sequence). V gave up 0 bases and J gave up 8 bases, with 8 bases separating them. The CDR3 loop spans 14 amino acids. CDR3 amino acids: CASSLSIGDSPLHF. The DNA for the CDR3 is TGTGCCAGCAGTTTATCGATAGGGGATTCACCCCTCCACTTT.

This clone was picked up a small number of times. The rearrangement links TRBV6-2 or TRBV6-3 to TRBJ2-1; TRBD2 matches 12 bases. Per the germline V gene, CDR1 is MNHEY and CDR2 is SVGEGT. Trimming at V came to 5 bases and at J to 6 bases, leaving 5 bases not matched to a gene. There are 15 residues in the CDR3. CDR3 nucleotides: TGTGCCAGCAGTCTACTAGCGGGGGGCCGCAATGAGCAGTTCTTC. This translates into CASSLLAGGRNEQFF.

This clone was observed a handful of times. The DNA of the CDR3 is TGTGCCAGCAGTTTGTCGGGACAAAAGCAGTTCTTC. It specifies CASSLSGQKQFF. The chain is built from TRBV27 and TRBJ2-1, with D possibly being TRBD1 (6 bases). This CDR3 contains 12 residues. Germline V gene lookup returns CDR1 MNHEY and CDR2 SMNVEV (reference sequence). Trimming removed 3 bases from V and 11 bases from J, with 11 bases in between.

The table lists this clone with a few counts. This sequence joins TRBV19 and TRBJ2-7, with D perhaps matching TRBD1 (5 bases). The CDR3 sequence is 13 residues long. Trimming cost V 1 base and J 6 bases, with 10 bases left between them. CDR1 is LNHDA, CDR2 SQIVND, per germline (reference sequence). The CDR3 region has the DNA TGTGCCAGTAGTATAGGGAAGGGGTTCGAGCAGTACTTC. Its translation: CASSIGKGFEQYF.

The gene calls are TRBV27 and TRBJ2-7, with 9 bases fitting TRBD1. Trimming took 5 bases from V and 6 from J; bases not matched to a gene: 8. Looked up from germline, CDR1 is MNHEY and CDR2 is SMNVEV (reference sequence). The CDR3 runs 14 residues. CDR3 in amino acids: CASSPGQGIGEQYF. CDR3 nucleotide sequence: TGTGCCAGCAGTCCGGGACAGGGAATAGGCGAGCAGTACTTC.

V gene TRBV5-1 combines with J gene TRBJ2-1, with TRBD1 matching 9 bases. CDR1 and CDR2 from the germline V gene are SGHRS and YFSETQ. This CDR3 is built from 15 residues. The ends lost 5 bases at V and 8 bases at J; junction bases unmatched: 11. This CDR3 reads CASREPGQGNHEQFF. CDR3 bases: TGCGCCAGCAGAGAACCGGGACAGGGTAACCATGAGCAGTTCTTC.

This rearrangement joins TRBV6-6 to TRBJ2-3; TRBD2 might be the D (6 bases). This CDR3 region has 17 residues. The V end was cut by 5 bases, the J end by 0 bases, with 18 bases between. Germline V gene data show CDR1 as MNHNY and CDR2 as SVGAGI (reference sequence). The CDR3 sequence: CASSPPGGEGSTDTQYF. Here the CDR3 DNA reads TGTGCCAGCAGTCCCCCCGGCGGGGAAGGTAGCACAGATACGCAGTATTTT.

The CDR3: CASSQEPLGRRQLNYGYTF. The CDR3 DNA sequence: TGCGCCAGCAGCCAAGAGCCTCTGGGCAGGCGACAATTAAACTATGGCTACACCTTC. The rearrangement joins TRBV4-1 to TRBJ1-2; no firm D call. The V gene lost 0 bases and the J gene lost 2 bases, with 22 bases spanning the gap. CDR1 and CDR2 (germline): MGHRA, YSYEKL. The CDR3 length is 19 residues.